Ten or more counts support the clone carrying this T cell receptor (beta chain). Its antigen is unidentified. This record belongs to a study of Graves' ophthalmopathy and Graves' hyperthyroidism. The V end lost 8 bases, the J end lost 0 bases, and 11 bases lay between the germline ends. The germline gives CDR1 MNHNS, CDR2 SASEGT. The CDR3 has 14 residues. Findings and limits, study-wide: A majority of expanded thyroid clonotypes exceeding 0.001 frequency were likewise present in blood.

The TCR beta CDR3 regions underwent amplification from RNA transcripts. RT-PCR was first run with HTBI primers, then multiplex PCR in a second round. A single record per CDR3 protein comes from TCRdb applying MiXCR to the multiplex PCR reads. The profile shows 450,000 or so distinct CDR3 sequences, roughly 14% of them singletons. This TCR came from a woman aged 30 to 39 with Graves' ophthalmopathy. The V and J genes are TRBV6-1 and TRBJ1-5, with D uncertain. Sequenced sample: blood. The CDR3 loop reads CASGSDYSNQPQHF. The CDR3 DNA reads TGTGCCAGCGGATCAGACTATAGCAATCAGCCCCAGCATTTT.